Below, 14 T cell receptor beta chains from the same sample are listed, as sequenced in a study of Tregs in tolerant kidney transplant recipients. The repertoire was sequenced with immunoSEQ multiplex PCR; TCRdb's copy has only in-frame clones and lacks some. The sample yields 98,000 or so clones, 90% seen once. Sequencing used CD4+ T cells from blood, obtained before the transplant. The receptor source for this set is a human donor who received a combined kidney and bone marrow transplant.

This rearrangement joins TRBV18 to TRBJ2-7; 7 bases map to TRBD1. The CDR3 runs to 12 residues. Per the germline V gene, CDR1 is KGHSH and CDR2 is LQKENI. The trim removed 4 bases at V and 5 bases at J, leaving 2 bases unmatched. In nucleotides, the CDR3 is TGTGCCAGCTCACAGGGGGCGGACGAGCAGTACTTC. Encoded protein: CASSQGADEQYF.

The chain joins TRBV5-4 to TRBJ1-2; D is ambiguous. CDR1 is SGHNT, CDR2 YYREEE, per germline (reference sequence). The length of the CDR3 is 14 residues. Deletions cut 0 bases from V and 2 bases from J, with 8 bases between. CDR3 coding DNA: TGTGCCAGCAGCTTGGACGGGAACAACTATGGCTACACCTTC. Translating it yields CASSLDGNNYGYTF.

The chain is built from TRBV9 and TRBJ1-2; D gene uncertain. V was trimmed by 0 bases and J by 8 bases, leaving 11 bases between them. Looked up from germline, CDR1 is SGDLS and CDR2 is YYNGEE. This CDR3 spans 13 amino acids. The CDR3 DNA reads TGTGCCAGCAGCGTAGTTCCCAGTGGCGGCTACACCTTC. This codes for CASSVVPSGGYTF.

The V and J genes are TRBV28 and TRBJ1-3; 11 bases are shared with TRBD1. V lost 3 bases and J lost 0; bases outside the gene matches: 1. Germline loops: CDR1 MDHEN, CDR2 SYDVKM. This CDR3 comprises 16 residues. The CDR3 DNA reads TGTGCCAGCAGTTTCGGGACAGGGGGCTCTGGAAACACCATATATTTT. Protein: CASSFGTGGSGNTIYF.

The chain carries TRBV7-2 and TRBJ2-1; D possibly corresponds to TRBD2 (6 bases). V dropped 5 bases and J dropped 5 bases, with 16 bases sitting between them. CDR1 SGHTA and CDR2 FQGNSA come from the germline V gene. The CDR3 totals 15 residues. CDR3: CASSPGTGVNNEQFF. The CDR3 DNA reads TGTGCCAGCAGCCCCGGGACTGGGGTGAACAATGAGCAGTTCTTC.

The V gene is TRBV14, the J gene TRBJ2-2; weak D call: TRBD1 (6 bases). This CDR3 is built from 17 residues. Deletions cut 4 bases from V and 3 bases from J, with 18 bases between. Germline lookup yields CDR1 SGHDN and CDR2 FVKESK. The chain's CDR3 is CASSPLWGPSHTGELFF. The CDR3 coding sequence is TGTGCCAGCAGCCCATTGTGGGGGCCCTCACACACCGGGGAGCTGTTTTTT.

The chain links TRBV5-1 to TRBJ1-5; 11 bases are a match to TRBD1. The CDR3 covers 15 residues. V gave up 4 bases and J gave up 6 bases; unmatched junction bases: 6. CDR1 is SGHRS, CDR2 YFSETQ, per germline. CDR3 coding DNA: TGCGCCAGCAGCATCACCGGGACAGGGGGTCAGCCCCAGCATTTT. Protein sequence: CASSITGTGGQPQHF.

The V call is TRBV14, the J call TRBJ2-5; 8 bases align to TRBD2. The germline V gene has CDR1 SGHDN and CDR2 FVKESK. V was pared by 11 bases and J by 5 bases, with 4 bases of the junction left unmatched. CDR3 length equals 11 residues. The CDR3 loop is CAQAGAETQYF. In nucleotides, the CDR3 is TGTGCCCAAGCGGGAGCGGAGACCCAGTACTTC.

The CDR3 protein is CASSQRRTGPDTQYF. The CDR3 DNA reads as TGTGCCAGCAGCCAAAGGCGGACAGGGCCAGATACGCAGTATTTT. The chain uses TRBV7-9 and TRBJ2-3; 8 bases fit TRBD1. Germline CDR1 SEHNR, CDR2 FQNEAQ (reference sequence). The CDR3 is made up of 15 amino acids. J was trimmed by 4 bases and V by 5 bases; bases with no gene match: 8.

This chain uses TRBV7-2 with TRBJ2-5; TRBD2 agrees at 14 bases. The CDR3 is 18 residues long. J gave up 1 base and V 4 bases, and 8 bases lay outside the gene matches. CDR1 is SGHTA, CDR2 FQGNSA, per germline. The CDR3 region is CASSSMTSGRASQETQYF. The CDR3 DNA reads as TGTGCCAGCAGCTCAATGACTAGCGGGAGGGCCTCCCAAGAGACCCAGTACTTC.

V gene TRBV4-1 combines with J gene TRBJ1-6; tentative D call: TRBD1 (5 bases). There are 16 residues in the CDR3. Trimming cost V 4 bases and J 2 bases, with 12 bases left between them. Germline V CDR1 and CDR2: MGHRA, YSYEKL. The CDR3 region is CASSLSGGAYNSPLHF. CDR3 in DNA: TGCGCCAGCAGCCTGTCCGGGGGAGCCTATAATTCACCCCTCCACTTT.

The chain uses TRBV21-1 and TRBJ1-5; the D call of TRBD1 is as the table states it, not checked on the DNA. TRBV21-1 is termed a pseudogene. This CDR3 spans 21 amino acids. CDR3 DNA sequence: TGTGTCACGTTAAGGGACAGGGGTCAGATCGTACCAGTTTATAGCAATCAGCCCCAGCATTTT. This gives the protein CVTLRDRGQIVPVYSNQPQHF.

This chain uses TRBV6-5 with TRBJ1-1; 7 positions agree with TRBD1. The CDR3 runs to 12 residues. CDR1 MNHEY and CDR2 SVGAGI come from the germline V gene. After removal of 2 bases from V and 8 bases from J, the junction contained 2 bases not matched to a gene. CDR3: CASSYRDREAFF. The CDR3, as DNA: TGTGCCAGCAGTTACCGGGACAGAGAAGCTTTCTTT.

J is TRBJ2-6 and V is TRBV6-8; D gene uncertain. Trimming cost V 2 bases and J 2 bases, with 10 bases left between them. Germline assignment: CDR1 MNHGY and CDR2 SAAAGT. The CDR3 consists of 16 residues. In DNA, the CDR3 is TGTGCCAGCAGTTACCAGTGGAGAACTGGGGCCAACGTCCTGACTTTC. Protein: CASSYQWRTGANVLTF.